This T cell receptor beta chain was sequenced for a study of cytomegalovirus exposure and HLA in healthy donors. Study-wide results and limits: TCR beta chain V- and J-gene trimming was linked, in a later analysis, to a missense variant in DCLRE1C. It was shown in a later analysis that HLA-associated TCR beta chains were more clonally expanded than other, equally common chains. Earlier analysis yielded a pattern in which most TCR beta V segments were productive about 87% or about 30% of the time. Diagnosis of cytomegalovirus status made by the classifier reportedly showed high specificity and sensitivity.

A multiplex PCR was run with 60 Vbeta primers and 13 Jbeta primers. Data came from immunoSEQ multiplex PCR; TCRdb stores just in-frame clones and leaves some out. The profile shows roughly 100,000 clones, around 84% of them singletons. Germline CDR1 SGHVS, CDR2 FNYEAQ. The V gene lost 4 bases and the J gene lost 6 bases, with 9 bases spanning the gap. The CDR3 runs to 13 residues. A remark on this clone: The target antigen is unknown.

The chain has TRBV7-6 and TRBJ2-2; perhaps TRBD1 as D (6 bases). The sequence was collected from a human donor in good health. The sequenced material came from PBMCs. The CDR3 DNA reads TGTGCCAGCAGCTCAGGGGTTCCCGGGGAGCTGTTTTTT. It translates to CASSSGVPGELFF.